The clone carrying this T cell receptor (beta chain) has only a few counts. Its matching antigen is unknown. Profiled with immunoSEQ multiplex PCR; TCRdb holds only in-frame clones, not every one. The sample has approximately 86,000 clones; about 89% are singletons. Trimming pared 4 bases from V and 5 bases from J, leaving 12 bases between. This CDR3 contains 13 residues. Germline lookup yields CDR1 SGHTA and CDR2 FQGNSA. This sample is part of a study of T cell repertoires and HLA-DP antigens. Source material: CD4+ T cells from PBMCs. This receptor was taken from a man aged 50-59 years in good health and CMV-seronegative. The chain joins TRBV7-2 to TRBJ2-7; D is possibly TRBD2 (5 bases). CDR3 nucleotides: TGTGCCAGCAGCTCCGGGGTGGGCCACGAGCAGTACTTC. This gives the protein CASSSGVGHEQYF.